These 23 T cell receptor beta chains were sequenced from one sample in a study of blood T cells in healthy people across ages. A second PCR of 7 to 11 cycles used a sample-barcoded 5' primer and a J-beta primer mix. Each CDR3 protein is one row after TCRdb ran MiXCR on the 5' RACE reads. The table includes around 900,000 distinct CDR3 sequences, around 26% detected once. The specimen sequenced was blood. The source of these receptors is an elderly woman in good health.

Regarding this clonotype: A much larger clone is a single base away; this may be a read error. CDR3 protein: CASSLRVDGGAPTKYNEQYF. The CDR3 nucleotides are TGTGCCAGCAGCCTTCGGGTGGACGGGGGGGCCCCGACAAAATACAATGAGCAGTACTTC. This chain uses TRBV7-9 with TRBJ2-1; 8 nucleotides line up with TRBD2. The DNA end is a closer match to TRBJ2-7, so the J assignment may be wrong. CDR1 and CDR2 from the germline V gene are SEHNR and FQNEAQ (reference sequence). The CDR3 sequence is 20 residues long.

This clonotype appeared a few times. A much larger clone is a single base away; this may be a read error. The chain carries TRBV14 and TRBJ2-1; D remains ambiguous. Germline lookup yields CDR1 SGHDN and CDR2 FVKESK. The CDR3 consists of 15 residues. The CDR3 loop reads CAGSQGLSSYNEQFF. The CDR3 DNA sequence: TGTGCCGGCAGCCAAGGCCTTAGCTCCTACAATGAGCAGTTCTTC.

This rearrangement joins TRBV28 to TRBJ1-1; TRBD1 aligns across 9 bases. V lost 6 bases and J lost 0; bases outside the gene matches: 8. Germline V gene lookup returns CDR1 MDHEN and CDR2 SYDVKM. The CDR3 has 16 amino acids. CDR3 sequence (DNA): TGTGCCAGCAGGCGTGGGACAGGGTCTTTGAACACTGAAGCTTTCTTT. Amino acid sequence: CASRRGTGSLNTEAFF.

This clonotype was seen more than once but under ten times. The V and J genes are TRBV4-3 and TRBJ2-3; D call uncertain. The CDR3 extends over 15 amino acids. Deletions cut 1 base from V and 6 bases from J, with 14 bases between. The germline V gene has CDR1 LGHNA and CDR2 YSLEER. The CDR3 DNA follows: TGCGCCAGCAGCCAAGGGTTACAAGGGTCCGATACGCAGTATTTT. As protein: CASSQGLQGSDTQYF.

There are many counts of this clonotype. The V and J genes are TRBV7-8 and TRBJ1-6, with a weak D call TRBD1 (5 bases). The CDR3 runs to 14 residues. Deletions cut 1 base from V and 7 bases from J, with 8 bases between. Germline-derived CDR1 and CDR2 are SGHVS and FQNEAQ. The CDR3 is CASSLGGFNSPLHF. The CDR3 DNA follows: TGTGCCAGCAGCTTAGGGGGCTTCAATTCACCCCTCCACTTT.

The table lists this clonotype with many counts. This chain joins TRBV10-3 and TRBJ1-2, with D possibly TRBD1 on 5 matching bases. Between the trimmed V and J ends, which lost 1 base and 5 bases, there was a span of 8 bases. Germline V gene data show CDR1 as ENHRY and CDR2 as SYGVKD. The CDR3 length is 13 residues. As DNA, the CDR3 is TGTGCCATCAGTGAGTGGCAGGGATATGGCTACACCTTC. It translates to CAISEWQGYGYTF.

This clonotype turned up a few times. The V call is TRBV11-2, the J call TRBJ2-1; the match to TRBD2 covers 11 bases. The CDR3 has 16 amino acids. J lost 6 bases, V lost 6 bases, and 10 bases had no gene match. CDR1 SGHAT and CDR2 FQNNGV come from the germline V gene. CDR3 protein: CASRIFSGGALNEQFF. DNA for the CDR3: TGTGCCAGCAGAATCTTTAGCGGGGGGGCACTCAATGAGCAGTTCTTC.

A word on this clonotype: Since a much larger clone is just one base distant, this may be a read error. The chain links TRBV12-3 or TRBV12-4 to TRBJ1-1; D is undetermined. V was clipped by 8 bases and J by 6 bases, with 13 bases between them. The CDR3 runs to 12 residues. The CDR3 DNA reads TGTGCCAGCGGGAGGGAGGGCGCTGAAGCTTTCTTT. Its protein is CASGREGAEAFF.

Turning to this clonotype: This may be a read error: a much more frequent sequence differs by one nucleotide. The V gene is TRBV24-1, the J gene TRBJ2-4; possible D gene TRBD1, 6 bases. The DNA end favors TRBJ2-5, so the J call may be wrong. This CDR3 spans 15 amino acids. CDR1 and CDR2 from the germline V gene are KGHDR and SFDVKD. Here the CDR3 reads CAASDRGRGQETQYF. The CDR3 DNA reads TGTGCCGCCAGTGATCGGGGCAGGGGTCAAGAGACCCAGTACTTC.

This clonotype showed up many times. The CDR3 sequence: CSAREGQGEGYTF. The CDR3 coding sequence is TGCAGTGCTAGAGAGGGACAGGGGGAGGGCTACACCTTC. The V and J genes are TRBV20-1 and TRBJ1-2, with TRBD1 identical over 11 bases. CDR3 length: 13 residues. Losses at the gene ends were 0 bases for V and 8 bases for J; bases not matched to a gene: 2. Per the germline V gene, CDR1 is DFQATT and CDR2 is SNEGSKA (reference sequence).

The sample holds many counts of this clonotype. This chain links TRBV7-9 with TRBJ1-2; 8 bases agree with TRBD1. CDR3 length equals 16 residues. Germline V lookup: CDR1 SEHNR, CDR2 FQNEAQ (reference sequence). The V gene end was trimmed by 7 bases and the J gene end by 5 bases; junction bases not matched to a gene: 15. In nucleotides, the CDR3 is TGTGCCAGCACCAAAATCCAGGGGGCGCAGGGATATGGCTACACCTTC. As protein: CASTKIQGAQGYGYTF.

This clonotype has at least ten counts. V is TRBV29-1 and J is TRBJ2-7, with 8 positions matching TRBD1. The V and J ends lost 7 bases and 0 bases, in that order; junction bases with no gene match: 8. Looked up from germline, CDR1 is SQVTM and CDR2 is ANQGSEA. This CDR3 contains 14 residues. The CDR3 region has the DNA TGCAGCGCCACGGGTACAGGGGGCTCCTACGAGCAGTACTTC. This encodes CSATGTGGSYEQYF.

CDR3 loop: CSALGETQYF. CDR3 DNA: TGCAGTGCCCTAGGGGAGACCCAGTACTTC. The chain uses TRBV20-1 and TRBJ2-7, with unresolved D. The last part of the DNA fits TRBJ2-5 better; the J call may be wrong. The CDR3 is 10 amino acids. The germline V gene has CDR1 DFQATT and CDR2 SNEGSKA (reference sequence).

About this clonotype: A much larger clone sits a single nucleotide away, making a read error possible. The J gene is TRBJ2-4, the V gene TRBV9; D gene uncertain. Germline assignment: CDR1 SGDLS and CDR2 YYNGEE. Between the trimmed V and J ends, which lost 0 bases and 13 bases, there was a span of 20 bases. The CDR3 covers 15 residues. The CDR3 bases are TGTGCCAGCAGCGTAGAGGCAAGGAGCTCCTACGGGCAGTACTTC. Its protein product is CASSVEARSSYGQYF.

This clonotype has a handful of counts. The chain links TRBV4-3 to TRBJ2-1, with unresolved D. Trimming removed 0 bases from V and 7 bases from J, with 13 bases in between. This CDR3 has 15 amino acids. CDR1 and CDR2 from the germline V gene are LGHNA and YSLEER. Written as DNA, the CDR3 is TGCGCCAGCAGCCAAGACCTAAGCTCCGGGAATGAGCAGTTCTTC. Its translation is CASSQDLSSGNEQFF.

The table lists this clonotype with many counts. This sequence joins TRBV11-3 and TRBJ1-2; 8 nucleotides agree with TRBD1. V was clipped by 3 bases and J by 6 bases; unmatched bases: 3. The CDR3 sequence is 13 residues long. Germline values: CDR1 SGHNT, CDR2 YENEEA. CDR3: CASSFLTGDGYTF. CDR3 DNA sequence: TGTGCCAGCAGCTTTCTGACAGGGGATGGCTACACCTTC.

This clonotype has ten or more counts. This rearrangement joins TRBV7-2 to TRBJ2-5; 8 bases line up with TRBD2. Germline CDR1 SGHTA, CDR2 FQGNSA. The CDR3 has 15 residues. The junction had 9 bases not matched to a gene; V was cut back by 4 bases and J by 5 bases. In DNA, the CDR3 is TGTGCCAGCAGCTCAGGGGCGGGGGGAGATGAGACCCAGTACTTC. It is translated as CASSSGAGGDETQYF.

Comments on this clonotype: The junction shows a germline mismatch at one end, possibly a read error. V usage is TRBV7-9 and J usage is TRBJ2-7; D ambiguous. This CDR3 is 12 amino acids long. Germline CDR1 SEHNR, CDR2 FQNEAQ (reference sequence). CDR3 sequence: CANSLTSYEQYF. CDR3 nucleotides: TGTGCCAACAGCTTGACGAGTTACGAGCAGTACTTC.

The sample holds a few counts of this clonotype. This chain uses TRBV20-1 with TRBJ2-5; D not resolved. This CDR3 region has 11 residues. Trimming took 3 bases from V and 4 from J, leaving 6 bases between them. In germline, CDR1 is DFQATT, CDR2 SNEGSKA (reference sequence). CDR3 DNA: TGCAGTGCTAGTCTTTCAGAGACCCAGTACTTC. Residues: CSASLSETQYF.

This clonotype was detected many times. This sequence joins TRBV10-2 and TRBJ1-6; D unresolved. The length of the CDR3 is 16 residues. Germline CDR1 reads WSHSY; CDR2 reads SAAADI. The ends were cut back, 0 bases at V and 10 bases at J, with 16 bases in the middle. The DNA of the CDR3 is TGCGCCAGCAGTGAGTCATCGGGGATCCTCAAGTCACCCCTCCACTTT. Its translation: CASSESSGILKSPLHF.

The chain combines TRBV20-1 with TRBJ1-2, with a possible D match to TRBD1 (5 bases). This CDR3 spans 11 amino acids. Germline CDR1 DFQATT, CDR2 SNEGSKA (reference sequence). V was shortened by 5 bases and J by 4 bases, with 8 bases between the two germline ends. The CDR3 sequence: CSAGGGYGYTF. CDR3 in DNA: TGCAGTGCTGGGGGTGGCTATGGCTACACCTTC.

This clonotype was counted many times. The chain carries TRBV5-1 and TRBJ2-5; possibly TRBD1 or TRBD2 for D (5 bases each). This CDR3 region has 17 residues. In germline, CDR1 is SGHRS, CDR2 YFSETQ. V was pared by 3 bases and J by 5 bases, with 23 bases between. The CDR3 nucleotides are TGCGCCAGCAGCTCAATCGGGACCGCAACTGTCCAGGAGACCCAGTACTTC. It codes for CASSSIGTATVQETQYF.

V and J are TRBV20-1 and TRBJ2-1, with 8 bases matching TRBD2. Germline lookup yields CDR1 DFQATT and CDR2 SNEGSKA (reference sequence). V was clipped by 6 bases and J by 5 bases; unmatched bases: 9. The CDR3 length is 14 residues. The CDR3 here is CSADPGTRHNEQFF. The CDR3 DNA follows: TGCAGTGCAGACCCCGGGACTAGGCACAATGAGCAGTTCTTC.